This record looks at one T cell receptor (beta chain) sequence and its context. This clonotype was seen a handful of times. Its binding antigen is unknown. The record has no base qualities; no much larger clone is one base away. The data originate from a study of blood T cells in healthy people across ages (dated by TCRdb to about 2015). For context, the study as a whole: In model experiments, template switching captured roughly one uniquely barcoded TCR beta cDNA molecule for every two T cells. The study measured age-related changes in TCR beta repertoire diversity using deep sequencing normalized with unique cDNA molecular identifiers. Four age groups were formed from the donors: young (average approximately 15 years), middle-aged (approximately 42), aged (approximately 60) and long-lived (less than 85). To avoid experimental bias, donors of different ages were randomly spread across the sequencing lanes. Using the same blood draw, the study looked at two additional independent replicas of 1 million unique cDNA reads for two donors, one aged 18 to 30 and the other aged 80 or older. General findings and caveats noted by the study authors: Estimates of total diversity based on one million sequenced T cells were regarded as lower bounds and as underestimates. Conclusive comparison of naive and antigen-experienced compartments was prevented by the profiling of bulk unsorted PBMCs. As age increased, observed TCR beta diversity per million T cells dropped in a roughly linear way, and a significant reduction was already evident by age about 40. Because donor CMV infection status was unknown, age-related changes in expanded clonotypes were potentially confounded. A strong correlation was found between observed TCR beta diversity and the percentage of naive T cells measured by flow cytometry. Compared with the aged group, the long-lived group had more naive CD4+ T cells, fewer expanded clones and increased TCR diversity, suggesting age selection.

From the germline V gene (reference sequence), CDR1 is MNHNY and CDR2 is SVGAGI. Taken from cysteine to phenylalanine, the CDR3 has 14 residues. Only CDR3 DNA remains: 42 bases, in frame from the first base. The 35 to 40 donors, aged about 6 to 100 years, were systemically healthy Caucasian individuals from Russia. Ten milliliters of peripheral blood were drawn from each donor into EDTA-treated Vacutainer tubes. PBMCs were isolated by Ficoll-Paque density-gradient centrifugation, with at least 6 million obtained per sample. Trizol reagent was used to extract total RNA from PBMCs, with at least 6 micrograms per sample. Naive CD45RAhigh/CD27high T cell percentages were measured by flow cytometry on a PBMC aliquot from every donor. Library prep was done by 5' RACE. TCRdb records Illumina HiSeq 2500 as the sequencer. The second PCR ran for roughly 7 to 11 cycles and used a J-beta primer mix along with a sample-barcoded 5' primer. Each TCR beta cDNA molecule received a unique molecular identifier from a template-switch 5' adaptor carrying 12 random nucleotides. Each sample yielded at least 2.5 million CDR3-containing paired-end reads. The Mint cDNA synthesis kit, primed by a TRBC-specific oligonucleotide, was used to synthesize first-strand cDNA from all RNA. Following uracil-DNA glycosylase treatment, a first 18-cycle PCR with universal primers M1SS and BC2_uni_R was performed on all cDNA. On the study's bioinformatics: For normalization, 1 million high-quality reads, each with a distinct molecular identifier, were randomly selected from each sample. Reads with shared molecular identifiers were discarded instead of being binned into consensus sequences. MiTCR, with a Q25 quality threshold and the strictest error-elimination algorithm, was used for CDR3 identification, clonotype clustering and error correction. A nonparametric unseen species model with Euler transformation was used to estimate a lower bound on total TCR beta diversity. Starting from the raw public reads, TCRdb applied fastp trimming at Q25, assembled clones with MiXCR and retained in-frame beta chains. Merged by CDR3 protein, the rows form single entries marked with the most common genes and DNA. None of the V and J calls come from the authors' own analysis; TCRdb made them. The sample table records more than 700,000 distinct CDR3 sequences; about 55% of these occur just once. The top ten constitute roughly two fifths of the sample.

The source material was blood. The V gene is TRBV6-6 and the J gene is TRBJ2-4; 9 bases in the middle match TRBD2. The J call could be wrong; TRBJ2-7 is a better fit for the DNA end. This clonotype was obtained from an elderly man in good health. This receptor has the CDR3 CAIQAGGFSYEQYF. The nucleotide sequence is given as TGTGCCATCCAAGCGGGAGGTTTCTCCTACGAGCAGTACTTC.